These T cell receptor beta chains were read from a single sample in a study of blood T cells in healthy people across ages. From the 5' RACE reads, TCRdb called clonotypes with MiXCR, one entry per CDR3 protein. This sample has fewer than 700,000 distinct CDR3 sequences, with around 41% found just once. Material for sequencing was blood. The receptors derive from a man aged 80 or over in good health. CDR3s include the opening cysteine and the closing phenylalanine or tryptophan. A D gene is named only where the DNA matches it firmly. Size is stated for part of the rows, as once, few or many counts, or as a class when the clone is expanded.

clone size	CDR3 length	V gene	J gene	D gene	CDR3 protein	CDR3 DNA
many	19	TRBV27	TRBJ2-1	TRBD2	CASRLSSGRALSSYNEQFF	TGTGCCAGCAGACTATCTAGCGGGAGGGCCTTGAGCTCCTACAATGAGCAGTTCTTC
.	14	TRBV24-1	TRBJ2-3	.	CATSSGGRTDTQYF	TGTGCCACCAGTTCCGGGGGGCGGACAGATACGCAGTATTTT
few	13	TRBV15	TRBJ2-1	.	CATSRDLGGEQFF	TGTGCCACCAGCAGAGATTTGGGTGGTGAGCAGTTCTTC
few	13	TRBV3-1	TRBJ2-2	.	CASSPPGAGELFF	TGTGCCAGCAGCCCCCCCGGGGCCGGGGAGCTGTTTTTT
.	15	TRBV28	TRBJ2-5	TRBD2	CASSQGGTSQETQYF	TGTGCCAGCAGCCAAGGTGGGACTAGCCAAGAGACCCAGTACTTC
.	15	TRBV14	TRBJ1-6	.	CASSWEARGNSPLHF	TGTGCCAGCAGCTGGGAGGCGCGAGGTAATTCACCCCTCCACTTT
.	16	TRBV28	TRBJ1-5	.	CASSSPEWGRLGPQHF	TGTGCCAGCAGTTCCCCCGAGTGGGGACGATTAGGGCCCCAGCATTTT
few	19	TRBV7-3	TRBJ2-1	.	CASSLTGPSWGSSYNEQFF	TGTGCCAGCAGCTTAACGGGTCCTAGCTGGGGAAGCTCCTACAATGAGCAGTTCTTC
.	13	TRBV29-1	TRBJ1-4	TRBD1	CSGSPGQVEKLFF	TGCAGCGGATCTCCGGGACAGGTCGAAAAACTGTTTTTT
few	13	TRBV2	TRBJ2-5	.	CASARDRSNEQYF	TGTGCCAGCGCCCGGGACCGATCTAATGAGCAGTACTTC
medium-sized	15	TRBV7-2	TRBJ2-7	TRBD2	CASSDSGAPTYEQYF	TGTGCCAGCAGTGACAGCGGGGCCCCTACCTACGAGCAGTACTTC
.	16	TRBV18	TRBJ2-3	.	CASSPPPGTFGDTQYF	TGTGCCAGCTCACCACCCCCGGGAACCTTTGGAGATACGCAGTATTTT
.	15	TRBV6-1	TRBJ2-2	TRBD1	CASMRGQGNTGELFF	TGTGCCAGCATGAGGGGGCAAGGCAACACCGGGGAGCTGTTTTTT
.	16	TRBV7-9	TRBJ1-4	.	CASSLAQSRSNEKLFF	TGTGCCAGCAGCTTAGCGCAGTCGCGGAGCAATGAAAAACTGTTTTTT
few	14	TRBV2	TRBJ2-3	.	CASRRLVGTDTQYF	TGTGCCAGCAGGAGACTGGTGGGCACAGATACGCAGTATTTT
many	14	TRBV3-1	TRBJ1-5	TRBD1	CASSLQGVDQPQHF	TGTGCCAGCAGCTTACAGGGGGTCGATCAGCCCCAGCATTTT
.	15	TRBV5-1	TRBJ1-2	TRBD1	CASSLGQGRVGGYTF	TGCGCCAGCAGCCTCGGACAGGGAAGAGTGGGCGGCTACACCTTC
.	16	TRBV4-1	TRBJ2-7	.	CASSPTSPGASAEQYF	TGCGCCAGCAGCCCAACTTCCCCAGGGGCTAGCGCCGAGCAGTACTTC
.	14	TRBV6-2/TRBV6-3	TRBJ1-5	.	CASSRALREEPQHF	TGTGCCAGCAGCCGTGCGCTCAGGGAGGAGCCCCAGCATTTT
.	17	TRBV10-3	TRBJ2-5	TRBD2	CAISAFGLAGAKETQYF	TGTGCCATCAGTGCCTTCGGACTAGCGGGAGCGAAAGAGACCCAGTACTTC
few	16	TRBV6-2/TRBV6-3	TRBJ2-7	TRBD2	CASSSPGLAATYEQYF	TGTGCCAGCAGTTCTCCGGGACTAGCCGCTACCTACGAGCAGTACTTC
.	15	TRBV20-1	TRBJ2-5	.	CSARPGTARQETQYF	TGCAGTGCTAGACCCGGGACCGCGCGCCAAGAGACCCAGTACTTC
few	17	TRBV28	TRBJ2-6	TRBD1	CASSRTGSISGANVLTF	TGTGCCAGCAGCAGGACAGGGAGTATTTCTGGGGCCAACGTCCTGACTTTC
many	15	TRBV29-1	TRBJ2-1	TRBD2	CSVGLAGGLYNEQFF	TGCAGCGTTGGACTAGCGGGGGGACTCTACAATGAGCAGTTCTTC
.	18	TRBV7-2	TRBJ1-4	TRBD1	CASSLNPFLKDREEKLFF	TGTGCCAGCAGCTTAAACCCCTTTTTAAAGGACAGGGAAGAAAAACTGTTTTTT
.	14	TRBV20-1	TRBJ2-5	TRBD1	CSASTGQGAETQYF	TGCAGTGCTAGTACAGGGCAGGGGGCAGAGACCCAGTACTTC
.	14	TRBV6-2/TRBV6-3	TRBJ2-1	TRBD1	CASSLWGQGGEQFF	TGTGCCAGCAGTCTATGGGGACAGGGGGGAGAGCAGTTCTTC
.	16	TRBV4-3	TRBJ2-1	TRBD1	CASSQLGQGPSNEQFF	TGCGCCAGCAGCCAACTTGGACAGGGACCTAGCAATGAGCAGTTCTTC
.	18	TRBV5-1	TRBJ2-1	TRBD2	CASSLVSPAGSSYSEQFF	TGCGCCAGCAGCTTGGTTTCTCCAGCGGGGAGCTCCTACAGTGAGCAGTTCTTC
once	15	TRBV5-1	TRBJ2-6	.	CASRHDTTGANVLTF	TGCGCCAGCAGGCATGACACTACTGGGGCCAACGTCCTGACTTTC
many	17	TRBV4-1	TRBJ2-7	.	CASSQDFSRAPVYEQYF	TGCGCCAGCAGCCAAGATTTCAGCAGGGCCCCGGTCTACGAGCAGTACTTC
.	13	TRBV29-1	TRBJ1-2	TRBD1	CSVSTQGAGGYTF	TGCAGCGTCTCGACACAGGGGGCGGGGGGCTACACCTTC
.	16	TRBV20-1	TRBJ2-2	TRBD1	CSASFRGQGGTGELFF	TGCAGTGCGTCCTTTAGGGGACAGGGCGGCACCGGGGAGCTGTTTTTT
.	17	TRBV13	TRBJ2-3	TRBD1	CASSLGPQGALADTQYF	TGTGCCAGCAGCTTAGGCCCCCAGGGGGCGTTAGCAGATACGCAGTATTTT
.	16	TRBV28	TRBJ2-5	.	CASSSSGRGFQETQYF	TGTGCCAGCAGTTCCTCCGGTAGAGGGTTTCAAGAGACCCAGTACTTC
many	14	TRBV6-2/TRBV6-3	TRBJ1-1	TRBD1	CASSKQGANTEAFF	TGTGCCAGCAGTAAACAGGGGGCGAACACTGAAGCTTTCTTT
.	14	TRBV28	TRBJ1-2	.	CASSLGGRGYGYTF	TGTGCCAGCAGTTTAGGAGGCAGGGGCTATGGCTACACCTTC
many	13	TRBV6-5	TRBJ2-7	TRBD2	CASRRGGSYEQYF	TGTGCCAGCAGACGCGGGGGGTCCTACGAGCAGTACTTC
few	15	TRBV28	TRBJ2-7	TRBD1	CASSKRDRGSYEQYF	TGTGCCAGCAGCAAAAGGGACAGGGGCTCCTACGAGCAGTACTTC
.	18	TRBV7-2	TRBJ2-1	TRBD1	CASSPRSPGTAVQETQFF	TGTGCCAGCAGCCCAAGGAGCCCCGGGACAGCAGTACAAGAGACCCAGTTCTTC
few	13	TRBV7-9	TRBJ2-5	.	CASSSDGQETQYF	TGTGCCAGCAGCTCGGACGGTCAAGAGACCCAGTACTTC
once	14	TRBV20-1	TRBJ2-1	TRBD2	CSASGSGSTYEQFF	TGCAGTGCTAGTGGGAGCGGGAGTACGTATGAGCAGTTCTTC